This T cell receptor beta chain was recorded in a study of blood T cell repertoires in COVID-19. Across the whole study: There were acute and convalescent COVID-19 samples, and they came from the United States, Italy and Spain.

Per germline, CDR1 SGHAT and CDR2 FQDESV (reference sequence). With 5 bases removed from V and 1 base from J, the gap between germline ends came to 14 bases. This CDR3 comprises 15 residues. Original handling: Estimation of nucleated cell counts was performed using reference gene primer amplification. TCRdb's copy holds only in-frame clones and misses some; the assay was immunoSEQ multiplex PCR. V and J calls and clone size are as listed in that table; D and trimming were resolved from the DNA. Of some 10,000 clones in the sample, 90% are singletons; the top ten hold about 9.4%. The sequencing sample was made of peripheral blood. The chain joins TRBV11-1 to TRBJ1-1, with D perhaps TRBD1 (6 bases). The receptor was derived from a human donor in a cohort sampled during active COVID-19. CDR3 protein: CASSPTGTKNTEAFF. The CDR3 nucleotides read TGTGCCAGCAGCCCAACCGGGACAAAGAACACTGAAGCTTTCTTT.